The clone carrying this T cell receptor (beta chain) was counted only a few times. Its cognate antigen is unknown. The data were taken from a study of cytomegalovirus exposure and HLA in healthy donors. Study information: Around 89 million unique TCRs from HLA-typed donors made up an early data release.

The V and J ends lost 6 bases and 2 bases respectively, with 11 bases between them. The CDR3 runs 14 residues. Germline V gene lookup returns CDR1 MDHEN and CDR2 SYDVKM. Study-wide results and limits: Relative to equally common others, HLA-associated TCR beta chains showed greater clonal expansion in a later analysis. A later analysis found that most CMV-associated TCR beta chains appeared HLA-restricted. Overall, around 160 TCR beta chains were annotated as cytomegalovirus-associated.

The PCR used 60 Vbeta and 13 Jbeta primers. Sequenced by immunoSEQ multiplex PCR; TCRdb stores in-frame clones only, minus some. Seen here are approximately 150,000 clones, about 80% observed once, and the top ten hold 6.3%. The J gene is TRBJ1-3, the V gene TRBV28; TRBD1 might be the D (6 bases). Sequences were obtained from PBMCs. The receptor's source is a man aged 35 to 55 in good health and CMV-seropositive. Written as DNA, the CDR3 is TGTGCCAGCAGAACGGACAGTCCTGGAAACACCATATATTTT. This sequence encodes CASRTDSPGNTIYF.